This T cell receptor beta chain was sequenced during a study of blood T cell repertoires in COVID-19. Overall study: Spain, Italy and the United States supplied samples that represented acute and convalescent COVID-19.

The protocol was immunoSEQ multiplex PCR, while the TCRdb copy is restricted to in-frame clones and leaves out a portion. The repertoire holds 70,000 to 80,000 clones, with roughly 82% as singletons. The CDR3 extends over 16 amino acids. Per germline, CDR1 MNHEY and CDR2 SVGAGI. After removal of 1 base from V and 3 bases from J, the junction contained 3 bases not matched to a gene. The chain employs TRBV6-5 and TRBJ2-6; 7 bases match TRBD1. The sequence was obtained from a woman aged 80 or older with acute or convalescent COVID-19. Source material: peripheral blood. The CDR3 region is CASSYYRGGGANVLTF. DNA of the CDR3: TGTGCCAGCAGTTACTACAGGGGTGGTGGGGCCAACGTCCTGACTTTC.